The rows below give T cell receptor beta chains drawn from one sample of a study of cytomegalovirus exposure and HLA in healthy donors. Using immunoSEQ multiplex PCR, the repertoire was profiled, and TCRdb retains in-frame clones only, with some absent. The table lists approximately 140,000 clones, around 85% of them singletons. The sample consisted of PBMCs. The source of these receptors is a boy between 10 and 17 years old in good health and CMV-seronegative. Each CDR3 is given with its conserved first and last residue. The D gene is left open where the match is weak. The size entry is marked missing in some rows and otherwise reads once, few, many or a size class.

clone size: NA; V gene: TRBV7-2; J gene: TRBJ1-5; CDR3 length: 13; D gene: TRBD1; CDR3 protein: CASSGQGNQPQHF; CDR3 DNA: TGTGCCAGCAGCGGACAGGGGAATCAGCCCCAGCATTTT
clone size: NA; V gene: TRBV27; J gene: TRBJ2-1; CDR3 length: 15; D gene: NA; CDR3 protein: CASSRGLAFPNEQFF; CDR3 DNA: TGTGCCAGCAGCCGCGGCCTAGCGTTTCCCAATGAGCAGTTCTTC
clone size: NA; V gene: TRBV19; J gene: TRBJ2-7; CDR3 length: 13; D gene: TRBD2; CDR3 protein: CASSREGPYEQYF; CDR3 DNA: TGTGCCAGTAGTAGGGAGGGCCCCTACGAGCAGTACTTC
clone size: NA; V gene: TRBV6-1; J gene: TRBJ1-5; CDR3 length: 15; D gene: NA; CDR3 protein: CASSEAGRSYQPQHF; CDR3 DNA: TGTGCCAGCAGTGAAGCCGGTCGCTCCTATCAGCCCCAGCATTTT
clone size: NA; V gene: TRBV9; J gene: TRBJ1-4; CDR3 length: 14; D gene: NA; CDR3 protein: CASSVEPTNEKLFF; CDR3 DNA: TGTGCCAGCAGCGTAGAGCCTACTAATGAAAAACTGTTTTTT
clone size: NA; V gene: TRBV14; J gene: TRBJ2-5; CDR3 length: 16; D gene: NA; CDR3 protein: CASSQEGLGQQETQYF; CDR3 DNA: TGTGCCAGCAGCCAAGAAGGACTTGGCCAGCAAGAGACCCAGTACTTC
clone size: NA; V gene: TRBV30; J gene: TRBJ2-1; CDR3 length: 13; D gene: TRBD2; CDR3 protein: CAWSELADNEQFF; CDR3 DNA: TGTGCCTGGAGTGAGCTAGCGGACAATGAGCAGTTCTTC
clone size: once; V gene: TRBV30; J gene: TRBJ2-5; CDR3 length: 11; D gene: NA; CDR3 protein: CAWSREETQYF; CDR3 DNA: TGTGCCTGGAGTCGTGAGGAGACCCAGTACTTC
clone size: NA; V gene: TRBV9; J gene: TRBJ2-5; CDR3 length: 14; D gene: TRBD2; CDR3 protein: CASSVALSGETQYF; CDR3 DNA: TGTGCCAGCAGCGTAGCCCTTAGCGGGGAGACCCAGTACTTC
clone size: few; V gene: TRBV27; J gene: TRBJ2-5; CDR3 length: 14; D gene: TRBD1; CDR3 protein: CASSKWTGEETQYF; CDR3 DNA: TGTGCCAGCAGTAAGTGGACAGGGGAGGAGACCCAGTACTTC
clone size: NA; V gene: TRBV7-2; J gene: TRBJ2-2; CDR3 length: 16; D gene: NA; CDR3 protein: CASSGPLNGYTGELFF; CDR3 DNA: TGTGCCAGCAGCGGGCCTTTAAACGGCTACACCGGGGAGCTGTTTTTT
clone size: NA; V gene: TRBV5-1; J gene: TRBJ1-2; CDR3 length: 16; D gene: NA; CDR3 protein: CASSSLRGAPFDGYTF; CDR3 DNA: TGCGCCAGCAGCTCCCTTCGGGGGGCGCCTTTTGATGGCTACACCTTC
clone size: NA; V gene: TRBV7-2; J gene: TRBJ1-3; CDR3 length: 13; D gene: NA; CDR3 protein: CASSPGGGNTIYF; CDR3 DNA: TGTGCCAGCAGCCCAGGTGGGGGAAACACCATATATTTT
clone size: NA; V gene: TRBV7-8; J gene: TRBJ1-2; CDR3 length: 17; D gene: TRBD1; CDR3 protein: CASSPILPDRDRYGYTF; CDR3 DNA: TGTGCCAGCAGCCCTATTTTGCCGGACAGGGATCGCTATGGCTACACCTTC
clone size: NA; V gene: TRBV5-1; J gene: TRBJ2-3; CDR3 length: 14; D gene: TRBD2; CDR3 protein: CASGKRGGTDTQYF; CDR3 DNA: TGCGCCAGCGGTAAGCGGGGGGGCACAGATACGCAGTATTTT
clone size: NA; V gene: TRBV2; J gene: TRBJ1-5; CDR3 length: 18; D gene: TRBD1; CDR3 protein: CASTFGTGGGYSNQPQHF; CDR3 DNA: TGTGCCAGCACTTTCGGGACAGGGGGTGGATATAGCAATCAGCCCCAGCATTTT
clone size: NA; V gene: TRBV5-1; J gene: TRBJ1-3; CDR3 length: 17; D gene: NA; CDR3 protein: CASSPLRPTVTGNTIYF; CDR3 DNA: TGCGCCAGCAGCCCCCTGAGACCGACAGTAACGGGAAACACCATATATTTT
clone size: once; V gene: TRBV5-1; J gene: TRBJ2-1; CDR3 length: 15; D gene: TRBD2; CDR3 protein: CASSWETSGYNEQFF; CDR3 DNA: TGCGCCAGCAGCTGGGAGACTAGCGGCTACAATGAGCAGTTCTTC
clone size: NA; V gene: TRBV7-9; J gene: TRBJ2-7; CDR3 length: 15; D gene: NA; CDR3 protein: CASSLKQGSTYEQYF; CDR3 DNA: TGTGCCAGCAGCTTGAAACAGGGTTCCACCTACGAGCAGTACTTC
clone size: NA; V gene: TRBV6-1; J gene: TRBJ1-2; CDR3 length: 13; D gene: TRBD1; CDR3 protein: CASSMDRGDGYTF; CDR3 DNA: TGTGCCAGCAGTATGGACAGGGGAGATGGCTACACCTTC
clone size: NA; V gene: TRBV7-7; J gene: TRBJ2-5; CDR3 length: 14; D gene: TRBD1; CDR3 protein: CASSSRTGEETQYF; CDR3 DNA: TGTGCTAGCAGCTCCCGGACAGGGGAAGAGACCCAGTACTTC
clone size: NA; V gene: TRBV5-4; J gene: TRBJ2-7; CDR3 length: 14; D gene: NA; CDR3 protein: CASSLTGYTDEQYF; CDR3 DNA: TGTGCCAGCAGCTTGACAGGGTATACCGACGAGCAGTACTTC
clone size: NA; V gene: TRBV27; J gene: TRBJ1-4; CDR3 length: 15; D gene: TRBD1; CDR3 protein: CASSSPGTGAEKLFF; CDR3 DNA: TGTGCCAGCAGTTCCCCCGGGACAGGGGCTGAAAAACTGTTTTTT
clone size: NA; V gene: TRBV9; J gene: TRBJ2-1; CDR3 length: 15; D gene: TRBD2; CDR3 protein: CASSPTSGSYNEQFF; CDR3 DNA: TGTGCCAGCAGCCCGACTAGCGGGAGTTACAATGAGCAGTTCTTC
clone size: NA; V gene: TRBV5-4; J gene: TRBJ2-3; CDR3 length: 16; D gene: TRBD1; CDR3 protein: CASSTPAGGDENTQYF; CDR3 DNA: TGTGCCAGCAGCACCCCTGCAGGGGGCGATGAAAATACGCAGTATTTT
clone size: few; V gene: TRBV4-3; J gene: TRBJ2-1; CDR3 length: 17; D gene: TRBD2; CDR3 protein: CASSQGSLAGSYNEQFF; CDR3 DNA: TGCGCCAGCAGCCAAGGGAGTTTAGCGGGCTCCTACAATGAGCAGTTCTTC
clone size: NA; V gene: TRBV19; J gene: TRBJ2-7; CDR3 length: 15; D gene: TRBD1; CDR3 protein: CASSRPGTGTYEQYF; CDR3 DNA: TGTGCCAGTAGCCGACCCGGGACAGGGACCTACGAGCAGTACTTC
clone size: NA; V gene: TRBV27; J gene: TRBJ2-1; CDR3 length: 16; D gene: NA; CDR3 protein: CASKRLEGLTPNEQFF; CDR3 DNA: TGTGCCAGCAAACGGTTAGAGGGCCTAACCCCCAATGAGCAGTTCTTC
clone size: NA; V gene: TRBV19; J gene: TRBJ1-1; CDR3 length: 14; D gene: NA; CDR3 protein: CASSIGTDSREAFF; CDR3 DNA: TGTGCCAGTAGTATAGGCACAGATTCCCGTGAAGCTTTCTTT
clone size: NA; V gene: TRBV4-3; J gene: TRBJ1-1; CDR3 length: 16; D gene: TRBD1; CDR3 protein: CASSLGQGHPNTEAFF; CDR3 DNA: TGCGCCAGCAGCCTGGGACAGGGCCATCCGAACACTGAAGCTTTCTTT
clone size: NA; V gene: TRBV6-6; J gene: TRBJ1-1; CDR3 length: 14; D gene: NA; CDR3 protein: CASSYPHRNTEAFF; CDR3 DNA: TGTGCCAGCAGTTACCCCCACAGGAACACTGAAGCTTTCTTT
clone size: NA; V gene: TRBV6-4; J gene: TRBJ1-1; CDR3 length: 14; D gene: NA; CDR3 protein: CASSDSRRGGEAFF; CDR3 DNA: TGTGCCAGCAGTGACTCGAGACGGGGCGGGGAGGCTTTCTTT
clone size: NA; V gene: TRBV4-3; J gene: TRBJ1-4; CDR3 length: 15; D gene: NA; CDR3 protein: CASSQVKGANEKLFF; CDR3 DNA: TGCGCCAGCAGCCAAGTAAAGGGGGCTAATGAAAAACTGTTTTTT
clone size: NA; V gene: TRBV11-3; J gene: TRBJ2-1; CDR3 length: 15; D gene: TRBD1; CDR3 protein: CASSPRDRGHNEQFF; CDR3 DNA: TGTGCCAGCAGCCCCCGGGACAGGGGCCACAATGAGCAGTTCTTC
clone size: NA; V gene: TRBV10-3; J gene: TRBJ2-1; CDR3 length: 15; D gene: TRBD1; CDR3 protein: CAIMSRTGDYNEQFF; CDR3 DNA: TGTGCCATCATGAGTCGGACAGGGGATTACAATGAGCAGTTCTTC
clone size: NA; V gene: TRBV5-4; J gene: TRBJ2-1; CDR3 length: 14; D gene: TRBD2; CDR3 protein: CASKLAGGENEQFF; CDR3 DNA: TGTGCCAGCAAACTAGCGGGAGGAGAGAATGAGCAGTTCTTC
clone size: NA; V gene: TRBV6-1; J gene: TRBJ2-3; CDR3 length: 15; D gene: TRBD2; CDR3 protein: CASSERGVGTDTQYF; CDR3 DNA: TGTGCCAGCAGTGAACGGGGGGTAGGCACAGATACGCAGTATTTT
clone size: NA; V gene: TRBV14; J gene: TRBJ2-3; CDR3 length: 12; D gene: NA; CDR3 protein: CASSQTRDTQYF; CDR3 DNA: TGTGCCAGCAGCCAAACTAGAGATACGCAGTATTTT
clone size: NA; V gene: TRBV10-3; J gene: TRBJ1-2; CDR3 length: 12; D gene: NA; CDR3 protein: CAIAPDSYGYTF; CDR3 DNA: TGTGCCATCGCTCCCGATAGCTATGGCTACACCTTC
clone size: NA; V gene: TRBV4-3; J gene: TRBJ2-5; CDR3 length: 13; D gene: NA; CDR3 protein: CASSPFGQETQYF; CDR3 DNA: TGCGCCAGCAGCCCCTTCGGGCAAGAGACCCAGTACTTC
clone size: few; V gene: TRBV5-5; J gene: TRBJ1-3; CDR3 length: 17; D gene: NA; CDR3 protein: CASSLSYRSISGNTIYF; CDR3 DNA: TGTGCCAGCAGCTTGAGTTATCGGAGTATTTCTGGAAACACCATATATTTT
clone size: NA; V gene: TRBV6-6; J gene: TRBJ2-3; CDR3 length: 14; D gene: NA; CDR3 protein: CASSDLQVTDTQYF; CDR3 DNA: TGTGCCAGCAGTGACCTGCAGGTCACAGATACGCAGTATTTT
clone size: once; V gene: TRBV30; J gene: TRBJ1-5; CDR3 length: 14; D gene: TRBD1; CDR3 protein: CAWSGGTVGQPQHF; CDR3 DNA: TGTGCCTGGAGTGGGGGGACAGTTGGTCAGCCCCAGCATTTT
clone size: NA; V gene: TRBV13; J gene: TRBJ1-5; CDR3 length: 16; D gene: TRBD1; CDR3 protein: CASSEPRDRGPQPQHF; CDR3 DNA: TGTGCCAGCAGCGAACCCCGGGACAGGGGCCCTCAGCCCCAGCATTTT
clone size: NA; V gene: TRBV27; J gene: TRBJ1-4; CDR3 length: 15; D gene: TRBD1; CDR3 protein: CASSTTGGRNEKLFF; CDR3 DNA: TGTGCCAGCAGTACGACAGGGGGAAGGAATGAAAAACTGTTTTTT
clone size: NA; V gene: TRBV27; J gene: TRBJ2-1; CDR3 length: 14; D gene: NA; CDR3 protein: CASSRTASYNEQFF; CDR3 DNA: TGTGCCAGCAGCCGGACAGCTTCCTACAATGAGCAGTTCTTC
clone size: NA; V gene: TRBV6-5; J gene: TRBJ1-1; CDR3 length: 15; D gene: NA; CDR3 protein: CASRLPGFGNTEAFF; CDR3 DNA: TGTGCCAGCAGACTTCCGGGGTTCGGAAACACTGAAGCTTTCTTT
clone size: NA; V gene: TRBV19; J gene: TRBJ1-2; CDR3 length: 17; D gene: NA; CDR3 protein: CASSIVGQGGINYGYPF; CDR3 DNA: TGTGCCAGTAGTATAGTTGGGCAGGGCGGAATCAACTATGGCTACCCCTTC
clone size: NA; V gene: TRBV27; J gene: TRBJ1-6; CDR3 length: 15; D gene: TRBD1; CDR3 protein: CASGPGQGSLSPLHF; CDR3 DNA: TGTGCCAGCGGCCCAGGACAGGGAAGCTTATCACCCCTCCACTTT
clone size: once; V gene: TRBV6-6; J gene: TRBJ1-4; CDR3 length: 14; D gene: TRBD1; CDR3 protein: CASRQTGLSEKLFF; CDR3 DNA: TGTGCCAGCAGACAGACAGGGTTGAGTGAAAAACTGTTTTTT
clone size: once; V gene: TRBV7-2; J gene: TRBJ2-2; CDR3 length: 16; D gene: TRBD1; CDR3 protein: CASSFRQGGYTGELFF; CDR3 DNA: TGTGCCAGCAGCTTCAGACAGGGGGGGTACACCGGGGAGCTGTTTTTT
clone size: NA; V gene: TRBV7-2; J gene: TRBJ2-5; CDR3 length: 13; D gene: NA; CDR3 protein: CASSSMKDSTQYF; CDR3 DNA: TGTGCCAGCAGCTCAATGAAGGACTCTACCCAGTACTTC